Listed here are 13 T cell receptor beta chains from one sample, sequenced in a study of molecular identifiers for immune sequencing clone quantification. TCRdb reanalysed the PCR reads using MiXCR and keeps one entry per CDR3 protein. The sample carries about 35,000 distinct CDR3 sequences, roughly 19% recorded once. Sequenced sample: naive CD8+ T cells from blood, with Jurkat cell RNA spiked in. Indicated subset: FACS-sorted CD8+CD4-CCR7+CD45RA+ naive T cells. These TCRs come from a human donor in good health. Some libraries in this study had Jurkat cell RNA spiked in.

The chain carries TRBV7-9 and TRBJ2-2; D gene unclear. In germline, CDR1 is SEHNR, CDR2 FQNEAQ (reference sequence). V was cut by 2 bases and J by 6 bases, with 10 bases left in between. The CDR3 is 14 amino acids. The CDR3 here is CASSLPPPAGELFF. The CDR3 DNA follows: TGTGCCAGCAGCTTACCCCCCCCGGCCGGGGAGCTGTTTTTT.

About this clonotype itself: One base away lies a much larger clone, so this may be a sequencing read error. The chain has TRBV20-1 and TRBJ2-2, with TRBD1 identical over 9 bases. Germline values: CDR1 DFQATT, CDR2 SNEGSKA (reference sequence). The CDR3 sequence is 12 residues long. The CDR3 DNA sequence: TGCGGTGCAAACAGGGGGCCCGGGGAGCTGTTTTTT. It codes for CGANRGPGELFF.

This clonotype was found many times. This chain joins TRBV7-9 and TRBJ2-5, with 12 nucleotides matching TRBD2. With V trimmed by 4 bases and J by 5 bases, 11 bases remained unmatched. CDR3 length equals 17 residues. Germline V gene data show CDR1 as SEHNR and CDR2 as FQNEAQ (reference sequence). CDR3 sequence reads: CASSSSRASGRAETQYF. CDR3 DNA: TGTGCCAGCAGCTCTTCCCGGGCTAGCGGGAGGGCGGAGACCCAGTACTTC. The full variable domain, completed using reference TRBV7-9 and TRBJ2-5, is DTGVSQNPRHKITKRGQNVTFRCDPISEHNRLYWYRQTLGQGPEFLTYFQNEAQLEKSRLLSDRFSAERPKGSFSTLEIQRTEQGDSAMYLCASSSSRASGRAETQYFGPGTRLLVL.

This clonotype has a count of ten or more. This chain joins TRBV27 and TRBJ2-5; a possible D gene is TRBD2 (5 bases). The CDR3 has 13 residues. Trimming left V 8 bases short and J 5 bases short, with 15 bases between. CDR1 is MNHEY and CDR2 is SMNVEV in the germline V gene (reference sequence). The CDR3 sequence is CASGSAGGETQYF. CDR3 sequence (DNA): TGTGCCAGCGGGTCCGCGGGCGGGGAGACCCAGTACTTC.

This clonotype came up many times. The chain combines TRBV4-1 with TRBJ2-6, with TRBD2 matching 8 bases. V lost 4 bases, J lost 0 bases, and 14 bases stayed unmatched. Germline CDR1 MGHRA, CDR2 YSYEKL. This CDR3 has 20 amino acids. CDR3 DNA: TGCGCCAGCAGCCCCCGAGTGGTAGGCAGCGGGAGCTCTGGGGCCAACGTCCTGACTTTC. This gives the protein CASSPRVVGSGSSGANVLTF.

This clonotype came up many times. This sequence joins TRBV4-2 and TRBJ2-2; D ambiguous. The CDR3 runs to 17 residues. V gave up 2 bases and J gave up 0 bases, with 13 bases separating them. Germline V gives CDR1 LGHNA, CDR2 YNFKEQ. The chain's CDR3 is CASSQWELEPNTGELFF. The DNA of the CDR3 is TGTGCCAGCAGCCAATGGGAACTTGAACCGAACACCGGGGAGCTGTTTTTT.

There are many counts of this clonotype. CDR3 in amino acids: CASNKRTDYNYGYTF. The DNA of the CDR3 is TGTGCCAGTAATAAAAGGACGGATTATAACTATGGCTACACCTTC. This chain links TRBV19 with TRBJ1-2; no firm D call. V was shortened by 7 bases and J by 1 base, with 16 bases between the two germline ends. The V gene's germline CDR1 is LNHDA and CDR2 SQIVND (reference sequence). The CDR3 sequence is 15 residues long. The whole variable domain, filled in from reference TRBV19 and TRBJ1-2, reads DGGITQSPKYLFRKEGQNVTLSCEQNLNHDAMYWYRQDPGQGLRLIYYSQIVNDFQKGDIAEGYSVSREKKESFPLTVTSAQKNPTAFYLCASNKRTDYNYGYTFGSGTRLTVV.

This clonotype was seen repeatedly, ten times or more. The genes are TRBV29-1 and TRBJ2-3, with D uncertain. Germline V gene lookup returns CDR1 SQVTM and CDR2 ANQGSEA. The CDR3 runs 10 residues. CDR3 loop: CSATGDTQYF. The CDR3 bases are TGCAGTGCGACCGGAGATACGCAGTATTTT.

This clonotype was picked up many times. CDR3 residues: CASGYSRETQYF. The CDR3 DNA sequence: TGTGCCAGCGGTTACAGCCGTGAGACCCAGTACTTC. The chain links TRBV5-6 to TRBJ2-5; D unclear. Per germline, CDR1 SGHDT and CDR2 YYEEEE. This CDR3 comprises 12 residues. The V and J ends lost 7 bases and 5 bases respectively, with 12 bases between them.

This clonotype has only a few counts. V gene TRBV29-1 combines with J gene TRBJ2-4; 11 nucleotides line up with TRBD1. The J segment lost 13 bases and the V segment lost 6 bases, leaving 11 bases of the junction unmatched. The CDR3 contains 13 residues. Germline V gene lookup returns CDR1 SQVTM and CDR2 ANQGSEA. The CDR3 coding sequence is TGCAGCGTCATCCCCGGGACAGGGGGTTTACAGTACTTC. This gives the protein CSVIPGTGGLQYF.

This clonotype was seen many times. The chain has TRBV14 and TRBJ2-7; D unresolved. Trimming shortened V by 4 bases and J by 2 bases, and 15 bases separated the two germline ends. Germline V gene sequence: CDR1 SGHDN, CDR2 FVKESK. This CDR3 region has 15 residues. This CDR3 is CASSPLTGSTYEQYF. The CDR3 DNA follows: TGTGCCAGCAGCCCACTAACCGGGTCTACCTACGAGCAGTACTTC.

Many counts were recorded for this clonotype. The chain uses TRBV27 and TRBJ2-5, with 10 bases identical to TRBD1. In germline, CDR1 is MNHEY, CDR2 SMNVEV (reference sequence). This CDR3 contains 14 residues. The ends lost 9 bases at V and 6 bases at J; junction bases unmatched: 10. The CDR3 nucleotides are TGTGCCAGTGGGGACAGGGGCCCGCCGAAGACCCAGTACTTC. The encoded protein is CASGDRGPPKTQYF.

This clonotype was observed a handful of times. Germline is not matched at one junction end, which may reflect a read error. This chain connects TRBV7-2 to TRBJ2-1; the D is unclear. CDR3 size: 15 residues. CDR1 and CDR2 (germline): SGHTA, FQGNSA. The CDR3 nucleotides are TGTGCCAGCAGCTCACTTGGGTCGAGCAACAATGAGCAGTTTTTC. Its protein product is CASSSLGSSNNEQFF.